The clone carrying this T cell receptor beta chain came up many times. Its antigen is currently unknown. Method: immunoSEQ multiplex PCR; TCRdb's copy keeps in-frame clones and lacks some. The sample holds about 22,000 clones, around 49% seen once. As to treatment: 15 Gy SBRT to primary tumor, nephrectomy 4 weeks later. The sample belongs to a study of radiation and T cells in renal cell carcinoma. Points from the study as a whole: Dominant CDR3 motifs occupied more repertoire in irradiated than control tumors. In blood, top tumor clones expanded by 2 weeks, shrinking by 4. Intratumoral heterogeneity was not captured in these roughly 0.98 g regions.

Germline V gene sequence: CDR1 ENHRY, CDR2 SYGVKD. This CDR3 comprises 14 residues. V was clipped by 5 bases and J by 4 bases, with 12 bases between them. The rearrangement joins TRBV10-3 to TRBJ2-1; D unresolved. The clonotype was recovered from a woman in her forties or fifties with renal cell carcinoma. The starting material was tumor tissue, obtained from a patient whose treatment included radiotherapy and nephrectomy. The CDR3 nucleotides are TGTGCCATCAGTCTCAGTCCGGATTACAATGAGCAGTTCTTC. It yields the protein CAISLSPDYNEQFF.